A selection of T cell receptor beta chains follows, all from one sample in a study of T cells in Graves' hyperthyroidism and ophthalmopathy. TCRdb re-called the multiplex PCR reads through MiXCR, storing one row per CDR3 protein. The data hold around 500,000 distinct CDR3 sequences, with approximately 15% observed a single time. Sequenced material: blood. These receptors were taken from a woman aged 18-29 years with Graves' hyperthyroidism. CDR3s include the opening cysteine and the closing phenylalanine or tryptophan. D genes are given only for firm matches. Size is omitted from some rows. Given values are once, few, many or a class for expanded clones.

d_gene: TRBD2
v_gene: TRBV6-6
abundance: many
j_gene: TRBJ2-5
CDR3nt: TGTGCCAGCAGTTACGGTTCGGGGGGGGGAGAGACCCAGTACTTC
CDR3aa: CASSYGSGGGETQYF

d_gene: NA
v_gene: TRBV12-5
abundance: many
j_gene: TRBJ1-1
CDR3nt: TGTGCTAGTGGTTTGTCCGACCCGACAGTTAACACTGAAGCTTTCTTT
CDR3aa: CASGLSDPTVNTEAFF

d_gene: TRBD1
v_gene: TRBV2
abundance: many
j_gene: TRBJ1-4
CDR3nt: TGTGCCAGCAGTCGGGGACAGGGCTTTGGAGAAAAACTGTTTTTT
CDR3aa: CASSRGQGFGEKLFF

d_gene: NA
v_gene: TRBV27
abundance: many
j_gene: TRBJ2-1
CDR3nt: TGTGCCAGCAGTCCCCGGACTCACAATGAGCAGTTCTTC
CDR3aa: CASSPRTHNEQFF

d_gene: NA
v_gene: TRBV2
abundance: many
j_gene: TRBJ2-3
CDR3nt: TGTGCCAGCAGTGATGGCTACTCAGATACGCAGTATTTT
CDR3aa: CASSDGYSDTQYF

d_gene: TRBD1
v_gene: TRBV9
abundance: NA
j_gene: TRBJ1-5
CDR3nt: TGTGCCAGCAGCTCACAGGGGAGCAATCAGCCCCAGCATTTT
CDR3aa: CASSSQGSNQPQHF

d_gene: TRBD1
v_gene: TRBV20-1
abundance: NA
j_gene: TRBJ1-2
CDR3nt: TGCAGTGCTCCCGGGACAGGGTCCTATGGCTACACCTTC
CDR3aa: CSAPGTGSYGYTF

d_gene: TRBD1
v_gene: TRBV6-1
abundance: many
j_gene: TRBJ1-1
CDR3nt: TGTGCCAGCAGTGCGCGACAGGGGGCTGGCACTGAAGCTTTCTTT
CDR3aa: CASSARQGAGTEAFF

d_gene: NA
v_gene: TRBV10-3
abundance: many
j_gene: TRBJ2-3
CDR3nt: TGTGCCACCAAATCGGGCGGGTCCACAGATACGCAGTATTTT
CDR3aa: CATKSGGSTDTQYF

d_gene: TRBD2
v_gene: TRBV7-2
abundance: NA
j_gene: TRBJ2-2
CDR3nt: TGTGCCAGCAGCTTAGGCGGGACTAGCGGGGCCAACACCGGGGAGCTGTTTTTT
CDR3aa: CASSLGGTSGANTGELFF

d_gene: NA
v_gene: TRBV29-1
abundance: few
j_gene: TRBJ1-1
CDR3nt: TGCAGCGTTGAAGGCGTACAGACAAACACTGAAGCTTTCTTT
CDR3aa: CSVEGVQTNTEAFF

d_gene: TRBD2
v_gene: TRBV7-6
abundance: many
j_gene: TRBJ2-7
CDR3nt: TGTGCCAGCAGCCGACTAGCGGAGGGGGACGAGCAGTACTTC
CDR3aa: CASSRLAEGDEQYF

d_gene: TRBD1
v_gene: TRBV12-3/TRBV12-4
abundance: many
j_gene: TRBJ2-1
CDR3nt: TGTGCCAGCAGACAGGGGAACAATGAGCAGTTCTTC
CDR3aa: CASRQGNNEQFF

d_gene: TRBD2
v_gene: TRBV3-1
abundance: many
j_gene: TRBJ2-7
CDR3nt: TGTGCCAGCAGCCAGAGCAGATATACCGGGACTAGCGGGAGCATGGGGGAGCAGTACTTC
CDR3aa: CASSQSRYTGTSGSMGEQYF

d_gene: NA
v_gene: TRBV2
abundance: NA
j_gene: TRBJ1-4
CDR3nt: TGTGCCAGCAGACGTCAAGTGAGTGAAAAACTGTTTTTT
CDR3aa: CASRRQVSEKLFF

d_gene: TRBD1
v_gene: TRBV6-1
abundance: few
j_gene: TRBJ1-1
CDR3nt: TGTGCCAGCAGGCGGACAGGGGAGAGGGACACTGAAGCTTTCTTT
CDR3aa: CASRRTGERDTEAFF

d_gene: NA
v_gene: TRBV6-1
abundance: NA
j_gene: TRBJ1-2
CDR3nt: TGTGCCAGCAGGGGAGGCTACACCTTC
CDR3aa: CASRGGYTF

d_gene: NA
v_gene: TRBV20-1
abundance: few
j_gene: TRBJ2-5
CDR3nt: TGCAGTGCCGGAAGGGACGGACAAGAGACCCAGTACTTC
CDR3aa: CSAGRDGQETQYF

d_gene: NA
v_gene: TRBV3-1
abundance: many
j_gene: TRBJ2-1
CDR3nt: TGTGCCAGCAGCCAAGCAAACAATGAGCAGTTCTTC
CDR3aa: CASSQANNEQFF

d_gene: NA
v_gene: TRBV6-1
abundance: NA
j_gene: TRBJ2-3
CDR3nt: TGTGCCAGCAGTGTGAGCCAAGGCACAGATACGCAGTATTTT
CDR3aa: CASSVSQGTDTQYF

d_gene: TRBD2
v_gene: TRBV3-1
abundance: many
j_gene: TRBJ2-2
CDR3nt: TGTGCCAGCAGCCAGGGGACTAATCACGGGGAGCTGTTTTTT
CDR3aa: CASSQGTNHGELFF

d_gene: TRBD2
v_gene: TRBV19
abundance: few
j_gene: TRBJ2-2
CDR3nt: TGTGCCAGTAGTATTTTGACTAGCGGGACCGGGGAGCTGTTTTTT
CDR3aa: CASSILTSGTGELFF

d_gene: NA
v_gene: TRBV7-3
abundance: many
j_gene: TRBJ2-7
CDR3nt: TGTGCCAGCAGCTTAATGGGTCAGGGTTACGAGCAGTACTTC
CDR3aa: CASSLMGQGYEQYF

d_gene: TRBD1
v_gene: TRBV12-3/TRBV12-4
abundance: many
j_gene: TRBJ1-5
CDR3nt: TGTGCCAGCAGTCTATCTCGGGACAGGGGCCAGCAGCCCCAGCATTTT
CDR3aa: CASSLSRDRGQQPQHF

d_gene: NA
v_gene: TRBV3-1
abundance: NA
j_gene: TRBJ1-2
CDR3nt: TGTGCCAGCAGCCAAATTATTGGGGCTAGCTATGGCTACACCTTC
CDR3aa: CASSQIIGASYGYTF